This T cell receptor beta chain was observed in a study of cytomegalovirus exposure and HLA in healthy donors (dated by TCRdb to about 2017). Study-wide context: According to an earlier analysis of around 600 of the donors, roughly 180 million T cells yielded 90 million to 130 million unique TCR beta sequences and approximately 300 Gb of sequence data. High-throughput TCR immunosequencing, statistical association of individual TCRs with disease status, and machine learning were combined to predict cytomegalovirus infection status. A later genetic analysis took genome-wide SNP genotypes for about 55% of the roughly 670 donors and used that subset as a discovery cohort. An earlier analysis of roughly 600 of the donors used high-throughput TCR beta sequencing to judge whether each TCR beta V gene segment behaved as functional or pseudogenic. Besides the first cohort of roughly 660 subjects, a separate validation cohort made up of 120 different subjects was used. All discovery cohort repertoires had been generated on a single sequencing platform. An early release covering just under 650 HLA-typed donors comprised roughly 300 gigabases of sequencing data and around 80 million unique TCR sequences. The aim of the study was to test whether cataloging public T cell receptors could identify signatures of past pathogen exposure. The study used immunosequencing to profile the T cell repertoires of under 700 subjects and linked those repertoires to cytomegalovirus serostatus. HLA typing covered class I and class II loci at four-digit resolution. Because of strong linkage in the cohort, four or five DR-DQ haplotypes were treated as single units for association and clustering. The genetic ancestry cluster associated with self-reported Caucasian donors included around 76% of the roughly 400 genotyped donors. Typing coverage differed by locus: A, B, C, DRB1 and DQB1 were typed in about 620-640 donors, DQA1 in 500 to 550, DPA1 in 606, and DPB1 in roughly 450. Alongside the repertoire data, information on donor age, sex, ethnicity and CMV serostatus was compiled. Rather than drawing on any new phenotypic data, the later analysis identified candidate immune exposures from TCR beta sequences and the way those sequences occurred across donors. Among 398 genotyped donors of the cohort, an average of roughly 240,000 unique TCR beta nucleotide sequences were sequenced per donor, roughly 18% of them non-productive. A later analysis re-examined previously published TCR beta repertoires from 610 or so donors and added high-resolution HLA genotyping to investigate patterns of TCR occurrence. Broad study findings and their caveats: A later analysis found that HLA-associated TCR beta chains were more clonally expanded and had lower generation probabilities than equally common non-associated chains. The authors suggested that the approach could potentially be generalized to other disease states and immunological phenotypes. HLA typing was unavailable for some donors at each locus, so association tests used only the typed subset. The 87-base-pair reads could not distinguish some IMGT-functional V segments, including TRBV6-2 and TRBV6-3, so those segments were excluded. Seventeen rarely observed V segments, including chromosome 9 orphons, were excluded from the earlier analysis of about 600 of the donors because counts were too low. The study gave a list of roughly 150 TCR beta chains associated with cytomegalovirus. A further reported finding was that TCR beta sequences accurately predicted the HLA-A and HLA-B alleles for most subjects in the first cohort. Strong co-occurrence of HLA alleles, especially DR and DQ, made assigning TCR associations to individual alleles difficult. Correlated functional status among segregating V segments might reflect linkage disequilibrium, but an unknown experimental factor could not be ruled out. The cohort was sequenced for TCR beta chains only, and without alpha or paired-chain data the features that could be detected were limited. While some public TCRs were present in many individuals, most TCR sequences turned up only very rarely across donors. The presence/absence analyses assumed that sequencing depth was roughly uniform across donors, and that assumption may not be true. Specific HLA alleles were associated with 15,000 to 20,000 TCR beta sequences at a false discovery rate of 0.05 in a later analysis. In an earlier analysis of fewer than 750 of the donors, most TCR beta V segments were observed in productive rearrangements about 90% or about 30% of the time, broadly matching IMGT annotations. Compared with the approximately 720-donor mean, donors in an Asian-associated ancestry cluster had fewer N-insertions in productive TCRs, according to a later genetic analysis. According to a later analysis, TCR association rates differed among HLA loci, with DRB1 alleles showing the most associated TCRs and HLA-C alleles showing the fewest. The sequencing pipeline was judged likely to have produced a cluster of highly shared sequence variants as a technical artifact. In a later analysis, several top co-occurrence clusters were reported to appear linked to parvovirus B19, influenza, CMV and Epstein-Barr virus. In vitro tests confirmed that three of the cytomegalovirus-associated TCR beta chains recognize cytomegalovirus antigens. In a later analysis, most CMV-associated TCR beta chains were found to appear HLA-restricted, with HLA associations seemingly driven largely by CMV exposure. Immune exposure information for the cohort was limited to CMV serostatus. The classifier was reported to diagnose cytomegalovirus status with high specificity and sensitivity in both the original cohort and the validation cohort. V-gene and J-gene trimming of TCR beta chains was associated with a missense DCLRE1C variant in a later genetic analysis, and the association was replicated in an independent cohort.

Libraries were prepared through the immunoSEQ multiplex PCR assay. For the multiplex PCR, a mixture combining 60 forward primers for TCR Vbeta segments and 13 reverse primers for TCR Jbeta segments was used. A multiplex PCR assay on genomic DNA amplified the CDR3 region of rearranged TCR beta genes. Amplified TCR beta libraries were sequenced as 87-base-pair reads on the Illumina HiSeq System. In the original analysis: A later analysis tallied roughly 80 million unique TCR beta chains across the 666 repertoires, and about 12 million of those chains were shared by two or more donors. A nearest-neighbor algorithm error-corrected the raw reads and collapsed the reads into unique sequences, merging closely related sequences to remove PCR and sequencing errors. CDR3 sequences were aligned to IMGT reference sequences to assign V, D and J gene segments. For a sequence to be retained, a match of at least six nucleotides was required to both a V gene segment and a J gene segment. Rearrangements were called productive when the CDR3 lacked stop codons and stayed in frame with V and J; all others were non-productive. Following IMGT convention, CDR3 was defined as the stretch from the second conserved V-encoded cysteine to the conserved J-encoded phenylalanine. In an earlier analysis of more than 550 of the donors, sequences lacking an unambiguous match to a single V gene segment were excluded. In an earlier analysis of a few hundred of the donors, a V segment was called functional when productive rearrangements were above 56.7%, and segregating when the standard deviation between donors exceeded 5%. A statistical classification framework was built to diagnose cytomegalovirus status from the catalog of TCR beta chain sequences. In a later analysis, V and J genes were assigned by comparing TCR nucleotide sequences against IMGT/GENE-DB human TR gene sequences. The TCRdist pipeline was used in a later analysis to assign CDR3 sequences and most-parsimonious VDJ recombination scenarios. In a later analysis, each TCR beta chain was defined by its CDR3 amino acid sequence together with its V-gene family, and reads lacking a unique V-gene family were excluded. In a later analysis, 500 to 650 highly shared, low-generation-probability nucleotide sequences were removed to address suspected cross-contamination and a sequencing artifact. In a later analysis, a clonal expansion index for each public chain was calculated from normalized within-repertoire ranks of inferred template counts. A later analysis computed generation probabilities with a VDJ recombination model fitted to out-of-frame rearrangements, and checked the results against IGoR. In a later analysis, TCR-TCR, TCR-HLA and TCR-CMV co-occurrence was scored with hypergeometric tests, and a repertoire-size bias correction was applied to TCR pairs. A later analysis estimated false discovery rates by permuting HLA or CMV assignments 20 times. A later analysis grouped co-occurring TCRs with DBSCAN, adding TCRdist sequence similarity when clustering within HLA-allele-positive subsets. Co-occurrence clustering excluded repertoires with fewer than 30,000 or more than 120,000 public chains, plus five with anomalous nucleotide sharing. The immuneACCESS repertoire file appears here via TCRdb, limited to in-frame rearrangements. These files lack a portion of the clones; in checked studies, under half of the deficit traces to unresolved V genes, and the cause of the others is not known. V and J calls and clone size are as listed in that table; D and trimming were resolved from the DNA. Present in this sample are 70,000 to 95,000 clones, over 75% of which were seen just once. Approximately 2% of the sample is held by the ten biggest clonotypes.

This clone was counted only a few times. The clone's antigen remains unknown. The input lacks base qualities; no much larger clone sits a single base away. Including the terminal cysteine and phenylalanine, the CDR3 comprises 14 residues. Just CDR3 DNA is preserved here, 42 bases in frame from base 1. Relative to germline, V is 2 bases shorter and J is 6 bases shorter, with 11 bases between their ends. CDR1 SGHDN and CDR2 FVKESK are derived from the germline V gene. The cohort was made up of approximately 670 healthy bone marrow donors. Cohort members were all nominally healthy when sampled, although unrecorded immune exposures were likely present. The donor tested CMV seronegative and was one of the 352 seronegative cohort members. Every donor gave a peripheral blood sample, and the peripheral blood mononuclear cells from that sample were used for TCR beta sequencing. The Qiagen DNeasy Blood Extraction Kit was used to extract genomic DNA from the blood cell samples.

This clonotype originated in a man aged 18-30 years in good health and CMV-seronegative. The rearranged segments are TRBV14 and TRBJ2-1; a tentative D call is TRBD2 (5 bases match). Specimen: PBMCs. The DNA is TGTGCCAGCAGCCAACCGGGAAGCGTCAATGAGCAGTTCTTC. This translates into CASSQPGSVNEQFF. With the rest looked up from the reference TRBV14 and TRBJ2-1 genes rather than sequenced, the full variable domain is EAGVTQFPSHSVIEKGQTVTLRCDPISGHDNLYWYRRVMGKEIKFLLHFVKESKQDESGMPNNRFLAERTGGTYSTLKVQPAELEDSGVYFCASSQPGSVNEQFFGPGTRLTVL.